This passage covers 26 T cell receptor beta chains from one sample sequenced in a study of blood T cells in healthy people across ages. A J-beta primer mix and a sample-barcoded 5' primer were used in a second PCR of roughly 7 to 12 cycles. TCRdb re-derived calls from the 5' RACE reads in MiXCR, one entry per CDR3 protein. The data hold under 2,000,000 distinct CDR3 sequences, with around 50% observed a single time. The sequenced material came from blood. Source of these receptors: a woman aged 35 to 49 in good health.

The table lists this clonotype with a count of one. This chain connects TRBV10-3 to TRBJ2-5; D not certain. The germline gives CDR1 ENHRY, CDR2 SYGVKD. Trimming left V 8 bases short and J 4 bases short, with 11 bases between. The CDR3 runs to 12 residues. CDR3 sequence: CAIRSTSETQYF. CDR3 in DNA: TGTGCCATCCGTAGTACGTCAGAGACCCAGTACTTC.

This clonotype has at least ten counts. This CDR3 is CASSVDRVETQYF. CDR3 DNA: TGTGCCAGCAGCGTAGACAGGGTGGAGACCCAGTACTTC. This chain uses TRBV7-2 with TRBJ2-5; 7 nucleotides line up with TRBD1. Trimming removed 5 bases from V and 5 bases from J; junction bases left unmatched: 5. The CDR3 totals 13 residues. In germline, CDR1 is SGHTA, CDR2 FQGNSA.

The V and J genes are TRBV18 and TRBJ2-5; 7 bases align to TRBD1. The V and J ends lost 3 bases and 2 bases, in that order; junction bases with no gene match: 12. The V gene's germline CDR1 is KGHSH and CDR2 LQKENI. The CDR3 sequence is 17 residues long. This CDR3 reads CASSPLSGQDLQETQYF. CDR3 bases: TGTGCCAGCTCACCCTTATCCGGACAGGATTTACAAGAGACCCAGTACTTC.

The V call is TRBV20-1, the J call TRBJ2-1; D is unclear. CDR3 length: 18 residues. The germline gives CDR1 DFQATT, CDR2 SNEGSKA (reference sequence). The V end was cut by 3 bases, the J end by 3 bases, with 24 bases between. CDR3 region: CSARGNGVRVTNYNEQFF. Here the CDR3 DNA reads TGCAGTGCTAGGGGCAATGGAGTTCGGGTTACCAACTACAATGAGCAGTTCTTC.

The V call is TRBV20-1, the J call TRBJ2-5; D is possibly TRBD2 (6 bases). This CDR3 has 13 residues. CDR1 and CDR2 from the germline V gene are DFQATT and SNEGSKA (reference sequence). The V and J ends lost 3 bases and 5 bases respectively, with 13 bases between them. The chain's CDR3 is CSARTSVKETQYF. In DNA, the CDR3 is TGCAGTGCTAGGACTAGTGTAAAGGAGACCCAGTACTTC.

This clonotype came up once. This chain links TRBV6-1 with TRBJ1-2; possibly TRBD1 for D (5 bases). CDR1 MNHNS and CDR2 SASEGT come from the germline V gene. The V end lost 3 bases, the J end lost 4 bases, and 12 bases lay between the germline ends. The CDR3 has 14 residues. CDR3 in DNA: TGTGCCAGCAGTGAGGTCAGGGCCGGCTATGGCTACACCTTC. This gives the protein CASSEVRAGYGYTF.

J is TRBJ2-3 and V is TRBV24-1; no reliable D call. The V end lost 4 bases, the J end lost 2 bases, and 9 bases lay between the germline ends. This CDR3 is 14 amino acids long. Germline-derived CDR1 and CDR2 are KGHDR and SFDVKD. The CDR3 bases are TGTGCCACCAGTGACCCTGGACCCACAGATACGCAGTATTTT. This gives the protein CATSDPGPTDTQYF.

This clonotype was recorded only once. A junction boundary mismatches the germline segment, possibly from a read error. This CDR3 reads CSAKNALQGVSCEQYF. CDR3 sequence (DNA): TGCAGTGCTAAGAACGCCCTACAGGGCGTCTCCTGCGAGCAGTACTTC. The chain links TRBV20-1 to TRBJ2-7; possible D gene TRBD1, 6 bases. This CDR3 is built from 16 residues. Looked up from germline, CDR1 is DFQATT and CDR2 is SNEGSKA (reference sequence).

J is TRBJ2-7 and V is TRBV10-2; D gene unclear. The CDR3 contains 14 residues. CDR1 and CDR2 from the germline V gene are WSHSY and SAAADI. V was pared by 5 bases and J by 2 bases, with 13 bases between. CDR3 protein: CASSQDRVTYEQYF. The CDR3 DNA is TGCGCCAGCAGTCAAGACCGGGTTACCTACGAGCAGTACTTC.

The CDR3 sequence: CATSRVASGDEQYF. CDR3 nucleotide sequence: TGTGCCACCAGCAGAGTGGCTAGCGGGGACGAGCAGTACTTC. The V gene is TRBV15, the J gene TRBJ2-7; 9 bases are a match to TRBD2. Trimming removed 1 base from V and 5 bases from J; junction bases left unmatched: 3. The CDR3 spans 14 residues. Germline CDR1 LNHNV, CDR2 YYDKDF (reference sequence).

A few counts support this clonotype. The chain uses TRBV4-1 and TRBJ2-4, with TRBD1 as a possible D gene (6 bases). V was clipped by 6 bases and J by 8 bases, with 17 bases between them. The CDR3 has 14 amino acids. Germline V gene lookup returns CDR1 MGHRA and CDR2 YSYEKL. The DNA for the CDR3 is TGCGCCAGCAGTCCAAACAGGGATAAGGACATTCAGTACTTC. As protein: CASSPNRDKDIQYF.

The chain recombines TRBV19 with TRBJ2-2; D might be TRBD2 (5 bases). This CDR3 region has 14 residues. Trimming stripped 5 bases from V and 4 bases from J, with 11 bases between. Germline V CDR1 and CDR2: LNHDA, SQIVND (reference sequence). Here the CDR3 reads CASSPDLLTGELFF. CDR3 coding DNA: TGTGCCAGTAGTCCGGACTTACTCACCGGGGAGCTGTTTTTT.

The chain employs TRBV4-3 and TRBJ2-5, with a weak D call TRBD2 (5 bases). CDR3 length: 15 amino acids. Between the trimmed V and J ends, which lost 0 bases and 4 bases, there was a span of 12 bases. The germline V gene has CDR1 LGHNA and CDR2 YSLEER. In nucleotides, the CDR3 is TGCGCCAGCAGCCAAGATAGAGGGTCAGCAGAGACCCAGTACTTC. Protein product: CASSQDRGSAETQYF.

The chain has TRBV7-8 and TRBJ2-3, with TRBD2 matching over 10 bases. CDR3 length equals 14 residues. The germline V gene has CDR1 SGHVS and CDR2 FQNEAQ. J lost 5 bases, V lost 6 bases, and 5 bases had no gene match. The CDR3 DNA follows: TGTGCCAGCAGAAGCGGGGGGGCCTTAGATACGCAGTATTTT. Its translation is CASRSGGALDTQYF.

The rearrangement links TRBV12-3 or TRBV12-4 to TRBJ2-3, with 8 bases matching TRBD2. Trimming took 7 bases from V and 2 from J; bases not matched to a gene: 2. This CDR3 contains 13 residues. The CDR3, as DNA: TGTGCCAGCACGCGGGGGGACACAGATACGCAGTATTTT. It translates to CASTRGDTDTQYF.

The rearrangement links TRBV4-1 to TRBJ2-1; D uncertain. The CDR3 length is 14 residues. Trimming pared 0 bases from V and 5 bases from J, leaving 8 bases between. CDR1 is MGHRA, CDR2 YSYEKL, per germline. CDR3 sequence: CASSQEDTHNEQFF. CDR3 DNA: TGCGCCAGCAGCCAAGAAGACACCCACAATGAGCAGTTCTTC.

This chain links TRBV28 with TRBJ1-6; perhaps TRBD1 as D (6 bases). Germline CDR1 and CDR2: MDHEN and SYDVKM. The CDR3 covers 14 residues. V lost 8 bases to trimming and J lost 4 bases, with 12 bases between them. CDR3 nucleotide sequence: TGTGCCAGCGGGGGGGCGACATATAATTCACCCCTCCACTTT. Translated, it gives CASGGATYNSPLHF.

V gene TRBV12-3 or TRBV12-4 combines with J gene TRBJ1-2; D might be TRBD1 (5 bases). This CDR3 contains 14 residues. V gave up 7 bases and J gave up 1 base, with 13 bases separating them. Here the CDR3 DNA reads TGTGCCAGCAACACAGGACGGAATAACTATGGCTACACCTTC. Translation: CASNTGRNNYGYTF.

There are many counts of this clonotype. This chain uses TRBV7-2 with TRBJ1-2; D possibly corresponds to TRBD1 (5 bases). Germline V CDR1 and CDR2: SGHTA, FQGNSA. CDR3 length equals 15 residues. Trimming pared 0 bases from V and 8 bases from J, leaving 16 bases between. The CDR3 region has the DNA TGTGCCAGCAGCTTAGCGGTTGGGGGTTTTGGAGGCTACACCTTC. Residues: CASSLAVGGFGGYTF.

Many counts were recorded for this clonotype. This chain uses TRBV4-3 with TRBJ2-3; TRBD1 might be the D (6 bases). The CDR3 is 17 residues long. V gave up 3 bases and J gave up 0 bases, with 16 bases separating them. Germline lookup yields CDR1 LGHNA and CDR2 YSLEER. The CDR3 region is CASSQTGTHLSTDTQYF. Here the CDR3 DNA reads TGCGCCAGCAGCCAGACCGGGACACACTTAAGCACAGATACGCAGTATTTT.

This clonotype was seen a few times. The chain couples TRBV7-6 to TRBJ2-3; 8 bases agree with TRBD2. The CDR3 has 14 amino acids. The J segment lost 5 bases and the V segment lost 3 bases, leaving 4 bases of the junction unmatched. CDR1 SGHVS and CDR2 FNYEAQ come from the germline V gene. This chain's CDR3 is CASSLRGAEDTQYF. The DNA of the CDR3 is TGTGCCAGCAGCTTGCGGGGGGCAGAAGATACGCAGTATTTT. The complete variable domain, with remaining parts taken from reference TRBV7-6 and TRBJ2-3, reads GAGVSQSPRYKVTKRGQDVALRCDPISGHVSLYWYRQALGQGPEFLTYFNYEAQQDKSGLPNDRFSAERPEGSISTLTIQRTEQRDSAMYRCASSLRGAEDTQYFGPGTRLTVL.

The rearrangement uses TRBV6-5 and TRBJ2-5, with D uncertain. Trimming removed 3 bases from V and 2 bases from J, with 10 bases in between. The germline V gene encodes CDR1 MNHEY and CDR2 SVGAGI. This CDR3 has 14 residues. Here the CDR3 DNA reads TGTGCCAGCAGTTATTCAAGCCTGCAAGAGACCCAGTACTTC. Protein product: CASSYSSLQETQYF.

This clonotype has at least ten counts. The rearrangement links TRBV14 to TRBJ2-3, with 7 bases aligning to TRBD1. The trim removed 3 bases at V and 3 bases at J, leaving 6 bases unmatched. The germline CDR1 and CDR2 sequences are SGHDN and FVKESK. The CDR3 is 15 amino acids. The CDR3: CASSQWTGSTDTQYF. CDR3 DNA: TGTGCCAGCAGCCAGTGGACAGGATCAACAGATACGCAGTATTTT.

This chain joins TRBV10-2 and TRBJ1-2; 10 bases fit TRBD1. V lost 3 bases to trimming and J lost 2 bases; unmatched junction nucleotides: 3. CDR1 and CDR2 (germline): WSHSY, SAAADI. The CDR3 extends over 15 amino acids. The CDR3 region has the DNA TGCGCCAGCAGTGACCGGACAGGGGGAAACTATGGCTACACCTTC. It translates to CASSDRTGGNYGYTF.

This chain links TRBV27 with TRBJ2-7, with TRBD1 as a possible D gene (5 bases). The CDR3 has 13 amino acids. Germline CDR1 and CDR2: MNHEY and SMNVEV (reference sequence). Between the trimmed V and J ends, which lost 6 bases and 7 bases, there was a span of 16 bases. The CDR3 is CASSPQGIPEQYF. In DNA, the CDR3 is TGTGCCAGCAGCCCTCAGGGAATTCCTGAGCAGTACTTC.

The chain carries TRBV20-1 and TRBJ2-6, with a tentative D call TRBD1 (5 bases). The V end lost 5 bases, the J end lost 2 bases, and 7 bases lay between the germline ends. Germline CDR1 and CDR2: DFQATT and SNEGSKA (reference sequence). The CDR3 is made up of 13 amino acids. The CDR3 DNA follows: TGCAGTGCTGTCAGGGCTGGGGCCAACGTCCTGACTTTC. It specifies CSAVRAGANVLTF.